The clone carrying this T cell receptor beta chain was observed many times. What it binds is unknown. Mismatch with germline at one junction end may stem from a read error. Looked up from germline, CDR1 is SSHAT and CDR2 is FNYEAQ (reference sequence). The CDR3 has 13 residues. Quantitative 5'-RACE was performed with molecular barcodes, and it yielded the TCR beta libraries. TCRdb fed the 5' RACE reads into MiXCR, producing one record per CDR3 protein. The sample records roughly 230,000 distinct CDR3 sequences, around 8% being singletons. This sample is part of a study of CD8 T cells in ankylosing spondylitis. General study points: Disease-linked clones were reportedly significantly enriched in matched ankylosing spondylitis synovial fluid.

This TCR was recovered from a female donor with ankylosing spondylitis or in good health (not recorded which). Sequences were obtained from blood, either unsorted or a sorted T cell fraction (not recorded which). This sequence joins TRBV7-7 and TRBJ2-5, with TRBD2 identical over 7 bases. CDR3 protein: CASSFGLEETQYF. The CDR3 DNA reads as TGTGCTAGCAGCTTCGGACTAGAAGAGACCCAGTACTTC.